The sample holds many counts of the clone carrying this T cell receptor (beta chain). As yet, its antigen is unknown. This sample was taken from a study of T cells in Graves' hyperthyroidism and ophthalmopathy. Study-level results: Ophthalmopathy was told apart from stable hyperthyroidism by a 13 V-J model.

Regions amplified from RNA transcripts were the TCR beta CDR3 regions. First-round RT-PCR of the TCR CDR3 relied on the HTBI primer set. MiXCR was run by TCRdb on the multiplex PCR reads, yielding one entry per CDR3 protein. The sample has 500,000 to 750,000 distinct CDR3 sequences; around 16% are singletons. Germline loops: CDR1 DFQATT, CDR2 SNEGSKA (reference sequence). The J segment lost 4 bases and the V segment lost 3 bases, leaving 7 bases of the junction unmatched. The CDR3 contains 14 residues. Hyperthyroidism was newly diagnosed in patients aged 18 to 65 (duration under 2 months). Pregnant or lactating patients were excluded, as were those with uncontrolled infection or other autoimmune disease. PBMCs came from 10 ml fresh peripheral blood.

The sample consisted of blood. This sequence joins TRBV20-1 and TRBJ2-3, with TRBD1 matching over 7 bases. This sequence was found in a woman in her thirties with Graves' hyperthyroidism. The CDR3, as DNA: TGCAGTGCTAGTCGGTGGGACAGTGCAGATACGCAGTATTTT. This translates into CSASRWDSADTQYF.